This is a list of T cell receptor beta chains from one sample in a study of naive and memory T cell subsets. TCRdb itself ran the UMI-ligation and nested PCR reads through MiXCR, one entry per CDR3 protein. The data contain around 140,000 distinct CDR3 sequences, approximately 20% of them singletons. The material sequenced was naive CD8+ T cells from blood. The receptors were gathered from a human donor in good health. The conserved cysteine and the conserved F or W are not part of the CDR3 here.

v_call: TRBV29-1; cdr3_length: 13; cdr3_aa: SVEGEQDGAYGYT
v_call: TRBV7-6; cdr3_length: 11; cdr3_aa: ASSSLIGEKLF
v_call: TRBV5-1; cdr3_length: 15; cdr3_aa: ASSLDSYREITDTQY
v_call: TRBV4-1; cdr3_length: 14; cdr3_aa: ASSQDRLESSYEQY
v_call: TRBV29-1; cdr3_length: 11; cdr3_aa: SVPDRENTEAF
v_call: TRBV30; cdr3_length: 12; cdr3_aa: AWQRALNTGELF
v_call: TRBV5-1; cdr3_length: 17; cdr3_aa: ASMTRGLAGGPWVNEQF
v_call: TRBV3-1; cdr3_length: 14; cdr3_aa: ASSQGGSHSNQPQH
v_call: TRBV19; cdr3_length: 14; cdr3_aa: ATRGPPGQANTEAF
v_call: TRBV29-1; cdr3_length: 13; cdr3_aa: SVGTRAGGMVEQF
v_call: TRBV20-1; cdr3_length: 13; cdr3_aa: SAPAPGLAGPEQY
v_call: TRBV7-2; cdr3_length: 13; cdr3_aa: ASSGLAGAAETQY
v_call: TRBV20-1; cdr3_length: 12; cdr3_aa: SARDTSGAYEQY
v_call: TRBV4-3; cdr3_length: 13; cdr3_aa: ASSQEGLGYYEQY
v_call: TRBV20-1; cdr3_length: 9; cdr3_aa: SALDGYGYT
v_call: TRBV4-1; cdr3_length: 11; cdr3_aa: ASSQDIGPEAF
v_call: TRBV6-5; cdr3_length: 14; cdr3_aa: ASSSSRGRGEETQY
v_call: TRBV19; cdr3_length: 12; cdr3_aa: ASSIFGTYNEQF
v_call: TRBV9; cdr3_length: 13; cdr3_aa: ASSVDDRVAYEQY
v_call: TRBV12-3/TRBV12-4; cdr3_length: 13; cdr3_aa: ASSLTGSGSYEQY
v_call: TRBV7-9; cdr3_length: 12; cdr3_aa: ASSFSGDSYEQY
v_call: TRBV6-4; cdr3_length: 12; cdr3_aa: ASSEQGDTGELF
v_call: TRBV6-5; cdr3_length: 11; cdr3_aa: ASSPGGLYGYT
v_call: TRBV12-5; cdr3_length: 9; cdr3_aa: ASGMYNEQF
v_call: TRBV10-3; cdr3_length: 12; cdr3_aa: AISEGQMNTEAF
v_call: TRBV7-9; cdr3_length: 10; cdr3_aa: ASSLVGTGAF
v_call: TRBV9; cdr3_length: 19; cdr3_aa: ASSVTPGLAGAPSSYNEQF
v_call: TRBV12-5; cdr3_length: 11; cdr3_aa: ASADTNQETQY
v_call: TRBV13; cdr3_length: 15; cdr3_aa: ASSSGVLVDILDEQF
v_call: TRBV7-9; cdr3_length: 13; cdr3_aa: ASSLVMGRRTEAF
v_call: TRBV5-6; cdr3_length: 12; cdr3_aa: ASSFGQANQPQH
v_call: TRBV24-1; cdr3_length: 13; cdr3_aa: ATSDLTGSYNEQF
v_call: TRBV27; cdr3_length: 13; cdr3_aa: ASVSFGRSTDTQY
v_call: TRBV28; cdr3_length: 12; cdr3_aa: ASSMTVTNSPLH
v_call: TRBV28; cdr3_length: 17; cdr3_aa: ASSFPLRLAGDYTDTQY
v_call: TRBV28; cdr3_length: 13; cdr3_aa: ASSLWGEVEDTQY
v_call: TRBV28; cdr3_length: 13; cdr3_aa: ASSLIVQGAYEQY
v_call: TRBV4-1; cdr3_length: 15; cdr3_aa: ASSQVLAGARTDTQY
v_call: TRBV6-5; cdr3_length: 11; cdr3_aa: ASSPQLHNEQF
v_call: TRBV5-1; cdr3_length: 10; cdr3_aa: ASSLDAYEQF
v_call: TRBV7-6; cdr3_length: 13; cdr3_aa: ASSLYNARVDEQF
v_call: TRBV6-2/TRBV6-3; cdr3_length: 12; cdr3_aa: ASLRSLDTGELF
v_call: TRBV7-6; cdr3_length: 12; cdr3_aa: ASSATGGADTQY
v_call: TRBV7-8; cdr3_length: 12; cdr3_aa: ASSPPGGLDEQF
v_call: TRBV27; cdr3_length: 11; cdr3_aa: ASRNGLNTEAF
v_call: TRBV28; cdr3_length: 12; cdr3_aa: TSFGTGAADTQY
v_call: TRBV2; cdr3_length: 12; cdr3_aa: ASSEGREYEKLF
v_call: TRBV27; cdr3_length: 13; cdr3_aa: ASSPPFSSISEQY
v_call: TRBV20-1; cdr3_length: 12; cdr3_aa: SAQFLGIIYGYT
v_call: TRBV30; cdr3_length: 12; cdr3_aa: AWTGQGQSYEQY
v_call: TRBV27; cdr3_length: 13; cdr3_aa: ASSLRGANNQPQH
v_call: TRBV5-5; cdr3_length: 14; cdr3_aa: ASSPVPGANTGELF
v_call: TRBV6-5; cdr3_length: 14; cdr3_aa: ASSPEGGGSTDTQY
v_call: TRBV7-9; cdr3_length: 12; cdr3_aa: ASSLSGRPHEQY
v_call: TRBV28; cdr3_length: 12; cdr3_aa: ASINWGGPYEQY
v_call: TRBV25-1; cdr3_length: 14; cdr3_aa: ASSELLGDMNTEAF
v_call: TRBV29-1; cdr3_length: 9; cdr3_aa: SVWEYNEQF
v_call: TRBV9; cdr3_length: 13; cdr3_aa: ASSGGGTNSYEQY
v_call: TRBV5-1; cdr3_length: 11; cdr3_aa: ASSFRDGYGYT
v_call: TRBV7-9; cdr3_length: 14; cdr3_aa: ASSLVLGGRNQPQH